The entry below gives a single T cell receptor beta chain sequence along with its context. The target antigen is unknown. This record comes from a study of T cell repertoires in cytomegalovirus infection. Study at large: Both CMV infection and a matching HLA type were indicated by public TCR beta signatures.

TCRdb independently ran MiXCR on the reads; one entry per CDR3 protein. The sample lists 680,000 or so distinct CDR3 sequences; around 31% were seen once. Study observations and caveats: Accumulated public TCR beta family frequency recognized individuals carrying CMV together with the relevant HLA. CMV-specific TCR beta clonotypes restricted by HLA-C dominated the ex vivo response.

The V end was cut by 6 bases, the J end by 7 bases, with 19 bases between. The germline CDR1 and CDR2 sequences are DFQATT and SNEGSKA (reference sequence). The CDR3 extends over 14 amino acids. This chain links TRBV20-1 with TRBJ2-1; D possibly corresponds to TRBD2 (5 bases). The sample was cultured PBMCs, taken from culture after CMV antigen stimulation. This sequence was found in a human donor in good health (CMV status not recorded). Some clones in this sample may be carry-over from other donors' samples. The CDR3 DNA sequence: TGCAGTGCCCCTATGCGGCTAGCCAAAAATGAGCAGTTCTTC. This encodes CSAPMRLAKNEQFF.